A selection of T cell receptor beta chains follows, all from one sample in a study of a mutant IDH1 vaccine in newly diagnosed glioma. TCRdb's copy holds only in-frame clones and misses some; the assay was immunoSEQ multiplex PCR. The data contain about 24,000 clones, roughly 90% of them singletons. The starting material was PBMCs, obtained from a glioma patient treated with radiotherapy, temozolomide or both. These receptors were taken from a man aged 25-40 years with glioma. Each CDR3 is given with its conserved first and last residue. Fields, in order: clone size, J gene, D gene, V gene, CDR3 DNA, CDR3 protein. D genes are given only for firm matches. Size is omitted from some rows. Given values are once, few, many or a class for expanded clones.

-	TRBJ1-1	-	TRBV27	TGTGCCAGCAGTTTATGGTCGGGGACTGAAGCTTTCTTT	CASSLWSGTEAFF
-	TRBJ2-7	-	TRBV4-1	TGCGCCAGCAGCCTCGGGCAGACTCTCTACGAGCAGTACTTC	CASSLGQTLYEQYF
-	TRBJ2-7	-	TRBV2	TGTGCCAGCAGTGTATCCCCCTACGAGCAGTACTTC	CASSVSPYEQYF
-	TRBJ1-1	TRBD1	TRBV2	TGTGCCAGCAGGCAGACAGGGGGCGCAGGCACTGAAGCTTTCTTT	CASRQTGGAGTEAFF
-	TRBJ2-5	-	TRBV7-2	TGTGCCAGCAGCTCCCGGGCTCGAGAGACCCAGTACTTC	CASSSRARETQYF
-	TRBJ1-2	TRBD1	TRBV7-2	TGTGCCAGCAGCTCTTCACAGGGGAAGTCGGTCTATGGCTACACCTTC	CASSSSQGKSVYGYTF
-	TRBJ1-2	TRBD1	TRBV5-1	TGCGCCAGCAGCCCCGAGAACGACAGGGGAATGCGCGGCTACACCTTC	CASSPENDRGMRGYTF
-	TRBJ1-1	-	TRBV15	TGTGCCACCGGGCAGGGGTTGGGCACTGAAGCTTTCTTT	CATGQGLGTEAFF
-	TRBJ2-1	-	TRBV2	TGTGCCAGCAAGAAGGATGGGGCGCTCGAGCAGTTCTTC	CASKKDGALEQFF
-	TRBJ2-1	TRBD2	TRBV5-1	TGCGCCAGCAGCTCGAGGGGACTAGCGGGAGGGAGCTCCTACAATGAGCAGTTCTTC	CASSSRGLAGGSSYNEQFF
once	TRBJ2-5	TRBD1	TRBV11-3	TGTGCCAGCAGCGCGGGACAGGCATTGCAAGAGACCCAGTACTTC	CASSAGQALQETQYF
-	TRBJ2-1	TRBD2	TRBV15	TGTGCCACTTCGGGACTAGCGGAATACAATGAGCAGTTCTTC	CATSGLAEYNEQFF
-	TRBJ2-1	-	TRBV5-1	TGCGCCAGCAGCACCTATAGCTCCTACAATGAGCAGTTCTTC	CASSTYSSYNEQFF
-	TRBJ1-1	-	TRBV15	TGTGCCACCAGCAGAGATGTAGCTGAAGCTTTCTTT	CATSRDVAEAFF
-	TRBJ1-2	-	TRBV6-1	TGTGCCAGCTCCCTTGGGTATGGCTACACCTTC	CASSLGYGYTF
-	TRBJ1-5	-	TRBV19	TGTGCCAGTATAAGCTCCGCAGGAGAACCATATCAGCCCCAGCATTTT	CASISSAGEPYQPQHF
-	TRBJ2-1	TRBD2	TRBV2	TGTGCCAGCAGCCCCCTAGCGGGAGGGCCCCACAATGAGCAGTTCTTC	CASSPLAGGPHNEQFF
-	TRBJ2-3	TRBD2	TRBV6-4	TGTGCCAGCAGCCCTAGCGGGAGCGGCACAGATACGCAGTATTTT	CASSPSGSGTDTQYF
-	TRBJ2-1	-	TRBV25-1	TGTGCCAGCAGTGAAAAAGGACTAAAAGCGTACTACAATGAGCAGTTCTTC	CASSEKGLKAYYNEQFF
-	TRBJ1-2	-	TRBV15	TGTGCCACCAGCTACAGAAACTATGGCTACACCTTC	CATSYRNYGYTF
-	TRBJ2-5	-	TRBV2	TGTGCCAGCAGTTCGGGGTGGGAGACCCAGTACTTC	CASSSGWETQYF
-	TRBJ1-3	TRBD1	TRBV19	TGTGCCATACGAGGACAGGGGAGAACTGGAAACACCATATATTTT	CAIRGQGRTGNTIYF
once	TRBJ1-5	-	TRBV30	TGTGCCTGGAGTTACGGGGGGGATCAGCCCCAGCATTTT	CAWSYGGDQPQHF
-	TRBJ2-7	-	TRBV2	TGTGCCAGTATTGAAGCCTACGAGCAGTACTTC	CASIEAYEQYF
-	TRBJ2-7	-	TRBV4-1	TGCGCCAGCAGCCAAGAACGGGAACTACCCTACGAGCAGTACTTC	CASSQERELPYEQYF
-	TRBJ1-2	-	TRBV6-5	TGTGCCAGCAGTTACCCTGGGTCCCGGGGTGATGGCTACACCTTC	CASSYPGSRGDGYTF
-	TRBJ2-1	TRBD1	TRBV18	TGTGCCAGCTCACCACTTGGACAGGGGAACCATGAGCAGTTCTTC	CASSPLGQGNHEQFF
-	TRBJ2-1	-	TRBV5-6	TGTGCCAGCAGGCCGATGGGGGTCAATGAGCAGTTCTTC	CASRPMGVNEQFF
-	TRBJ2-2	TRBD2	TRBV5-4	TGTGCCAGCAGCTTGGCCGGGACTAGCGGGATTAGCACCGGGGAGCTGTTTTTT	CASSLAGTSGISTGELFF
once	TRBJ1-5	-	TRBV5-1	TGCGCCAGCAGCTGGGGCGGACAGAATCAGCCCCAGCATTTT	CASSWGGQNQPQHF
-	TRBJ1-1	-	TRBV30	TGTGCCTGGAGTCACCCAGGACTAAACACTGAAGCTTTCTTT	CAWSHPGLNTEAFF
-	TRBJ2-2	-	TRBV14	TGTGCCAGCAGCCAAGAGGCCAGCTACACCGGGGAGCTGTTTTTT	CASSQEASYTGELFF
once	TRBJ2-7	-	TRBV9	TGTGCCAGCAGCGGCCCCGGCGCCGTCGAGCAGTACTTC	CASSGPGAVEQYF
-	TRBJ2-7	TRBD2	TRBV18	TGTGCCAGCTCACCGACTAGCGGGAGCCCCTACGAGCAGTACTTC	CASSPTSGSPYEQYF
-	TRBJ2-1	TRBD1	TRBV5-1	TGCGCCAGCTCAAGGGGACAGAGCTCCTACAATGAGCAGTTCTTC	CASSRGQSSYNEQFF
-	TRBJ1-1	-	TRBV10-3	TGTGCCATCAGGCGGGACACCGAAGCTTTCTTT	CAIRRDTEAFF
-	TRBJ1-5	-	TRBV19	TGTGCCAGTAGTATTGGGCTTTATAGCAATCAGCCCCAGCATTTT	CASSIGLYSNQPQHF
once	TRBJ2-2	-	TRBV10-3	TGTGCCACGGGGGAGAGGGGGAACACCGGGGAGCTGTTTTTT	CATGERGNTGELFF
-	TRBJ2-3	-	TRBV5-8	TGTGCCAGCAGCTTGGCGGGGCTAGTAGGCACAGATACGCAGTATTTT	CASSLAGLVGTDTQYF
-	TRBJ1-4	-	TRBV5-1	TGCGCCAGCAGCTTGGCCGGGATTAATGAAAAACTGTTTTTT	CASSLAGINEKLFF
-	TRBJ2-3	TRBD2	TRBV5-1	TGCGCCAGCAGCTGGGGGACTAGCGAGGACACGCAGTATTTT	CASSWGTSEDTQYF